These T cell receptor beta chains were read from a single sample in a study of cytomegalovirus exposure and HLA in healthy donors. Some clones are missing from TCRdb's copy, which holds only in-frame ones; the method was immunoSEQ multiplex PCR. This table holds about 200,000 clones, under 90% found once. The sample consisted of PBMCs. Every receptor here comes from a boy under 10 years old in good health and CMV-seronegative. Each CDR3 is given with its conserved first and last residue.

j_gene	v_gene	CDR3aa
NA	TRBV5-1	CASSLDGGSYEQYF
TRBJ2-5	TRBV18	CASSPHSGNQETQYF
TRBJ1-2	TRBV19	CASSYRGNYGYTF
TRBJ2-7	TRBV2	CASSDFSGTYEQYF
TRBJ1-2	TRBV19	CASTADRGLTNYGYTF
TRBJ2-3	TRBV7-8	CASSLGRTQYF
TRBJ2-7	TRBV10-3	CAISGQTYEQYF
TRBJ1-2	TRBV27	CASSSGTGVWGYTF
TRBJ1-2	TRBV7-9	CSSSLYTDYGYTF
TRBJ2-7	TRBV6-1	CASRSTGERAYEQYF
TRBJ2-7	TRBV4-3	CASSQVYGGASEQYF
TRBJ1-3	TRBV15	CATSRDQGNTIYF
TRBJ2-3	TRBV4-2	CASSQKPREIADTQYF
TRBJ2-2	TRBV7-2	CASSRNAGPNTGELFF
TRBJ2-5	TRBV5-1	CASSLNPAGGLETQYF
TRBJ1-5	TRBV21-1	CASKTDRAGQPQHF
TRBJ2-2	TRBV7-3	CASSQKPGQGTGELFF
TRBJ1-3	TRBV11-2	CASSPGTLAGNTIYF
TRBJ1-4	TRBV5-6	CASSMGLGNEKLFF
TRBJ2-2	TRBV9	CASSRQGILGELFF
TRBJ2-1	TRBV4-3	CASSQDDGGPYNEQFF
TRBJ1-5	TRBV2	CASSPQGLGQPQHF
TRBJ1-4	TRBV6-5	CASSYRRGTVLFF
TRBJ2-1	TRBV5-6	CASSSGTGTYNEQFF
TRBJ2-6	TRBV5-4	CASSLRAGANGLTF
TRBJ1-4	TRBV2	CASERIAGEKLFF
TRBJ1-5	TRBV18	CASSAGTNQPQHF
TRBJ1-1	TRBV30	CAWSVYGVPSNTEAFF
TRBJ1-1	TRBV11-3	CASGQGTNTEAFF
TRBJ2-3	TRBV7-9	CASSQITHTQYF
TRBJ1-5	TRBV5-8	CASSFGQRVYQPQHF
TRBJ2-1	TRBV19	CASSMTQRPYNEQFF
TRBJ1-6	TRBV5-1	CASSPVGADSPLHF
TRBJ1-1	TRBV7-2	CASSLRDRDTEAFF
TRBJ2-1	TRBV5-4	CASSLPAGSEQFF
TRBJ2-7	TRBV7-2	CASSPQTSPYEQYF
TRBJ1-2	TRBV6-5	CASSYVGRFGGYTF
TRBJ2-3	TRBV5-1	CASSLAGVSTDTQYF
TRBJ2-1	TRBV11-2	CASSTGLASYNEQFF
TRBJ1-2	TRBV19	CASSIGQGHGYTF
TRBJ2-3	TRBV6-5	CASSDRVITDTQYF
TRBJ1-2	TRBV5-4	CASSYLTGPYGYTF
TRBJ2-2	TRBV7-2	CASSFVDRVGELFF
TRBJ1-2	TRBV6-5	CASSYGRGRRGYTF
TRBJ1-2	TRBV4-1	CASSRHPGQGPPYGYTF
TRBJ2-3	TRBV2	CASSVRLAGDTQYF
TRBJ1-1	TRBV27	CASSPGQILNTEAFF
TRBJ1-1	TRBV6-5	CASSLHPRREEAFF
TRBJ2-1	TRBV6-6	CASSDFPFSGNEQFF
TRBJ1-2	TRBV6-5	CATRVGERGGYTF
TRBJ1-3	TRBV6-1	CASSEIAIPSGNTIYF
TRBJ1-1	TRBV27	CASSQGARFTEAFF
TRBJ1-2	TRBV9	CASSVAPGGYGYTF
TRBJ1-1	TRBV19	CASSTAGGSTHTEAFF
TRBJ2-3	TRBV9	CASSDAGGTTDTQYF